A single T cell receptor beta chain is shown here with its context. Its antigen remains unidentified. Germline V gene sequence: CDR1 LGHDT, CDR2 YNNKEL (reference sequence). V was shortened by 8 bases and J by 7 bases, with 15 bases between the two germline ends. CDR3 length: 13 amino acids. Some clones are missing from TCRdb's copy, which holds only in-frame ones; the method was immunoSEQ multiplex PCR. The sample lists 130,000 or so clones, 91% occurring once. This sample was included in a study of T cell responses to AZD1222 COVID-19 vaccine. Study outcomes and limitations: The breadth and depth of Spike-specific TCRs increased once two AZD1222 doses had been given. The number of AZD1222 recipients seropositive at baseline was only 6 or 7.

This rearrangement joins TRBV3-1 (or the pseudogene TRBV3-2) to TRBJ1-3; no reliable D call. The receptor's source is an adult who received the MenACWY meningococcal vaccine as a control. The sequenced sample was peripheral blood, obtained 28 days after the second dose of the MenACWY control vaccine. The CDR3 bases are TGTGCCAGCGAGGGTCGGGGAAGCAACACCATATATTTT. It translates to CASEGRGSNTIYF.